Listed here are 15 T cell receptor beta chains from one sample, sequenced in a study of T cells in localized non-small cell lung cancer. The table came from immunoSEQ multiplex PCR; TCRdb's copy has only in-frame clones and leaves some out. The table records just under 2,000 clones, over 15% of them present only once. The material was lung tumor tissue, obtained before any cancer treatment. The receptors originated from a man aged 40 to 75 with stage I lung adenocarcinoma.

The genes are TRBV18 and TRBJ1-5; D perhaps matches TRBD1 (6 bases). The CDR3 has 15 residues. Germline CDR1 is KGHSH and CDR2 is LQKENI. Trimming stripped 3 bases from V and 12 bases from J, with 21 bases between. As DNA, the CDR3 is TGTGCCAGCTCACCCACCTCTTATCCTGGACAGTACCAGCATTTT. This translates into CASSPTSYPGQYQHF.

The chain couples TRBV28 to TRBJ2-7; TRBD1 might be the D (6 bases). This CDR3 has 15 residues. V lost 5 bases and J 0 bases, leaving 14 bases between the germline ends. Germline-derived CDR1 and CDR2 are MDHEN and SYDVKM. The CDR3 region is CASSRQGRNSYEQYF. DNA of the CDR3: TGTGCCAGCAGTCGTCAGGGGCGAAACTCCTACGAGCAGTACTTC. The whole variable domain, filled in from reference TRBV28 and TRBJ2-7, reads DVKVTQSSRYLVKRTGEKVFLECVQDMDHENMFWYRQDPGLGLRLIYFSYDVKMKEKGDIPEGYSVSREKKERFSLILESASTNQTSMYLCASSRQGRNSYEQYFGPGTRLTVT.

On this clone: The same CDR3 can be traced to other DNA sequences in this sample. The chain has TRBV19 and TRBJ1-3, with unresolved D. This CDR3 region has 13 residues. From germline, CDR1 is LNHDA and CDR2 SQIVND (reference sequence). The germline V and J ends were trimmed by 8 bases and 0 bases, with 8 bases remaining between them. Here the CDR3 reads CASSGFSGNTIYF. The CDR3 DNA reads TGTGCCAGTTCGGGCTTCTCTGGAAACACCATATATTTT.

This clone was counted a few times. This rearrangement joins TRBV11-3 to TRBJ2-5; 9 nucleotides match TRBD2. V lost 5 bases and J lost 5; bases outside the gene matches: 6. This CDR3 comprises 14 residues. Looked up from germline, CDR1 is SGHNT and CDR2 is YENEEA. The CDR3 is CASSQGTSGETQYF. In DNA, the CDR3 is TGTGCCAGCAGCCAAGGAACTAGCGGGGAGACCCAGTACTTC. The complete variable domain, with remaining parts taken from reference TRBV11-3 and TRBJ2-5, reads EAGVVQSPRYKIIEKKQPVAFWCNPISGHNTLYWYLQNLGQGPELLIRYENEEAVDDSQLPKDRFSAERLKGVDSTLKIQPAELGDSAVYLCASSQGTSGETQYFGPGTRLLVL.

This clone was counted between two and nine times. J is TRBJ2-7 and V is TRBV15, with TRBD1 identical over 7 bases. The V gene's germline CDR1 is LNHNV and CDR2 YYDKDF (reference sequence). Trimming took 5 bases from V and 0 from J; bases not matched to a gene: 7. The CDR3 length is 15 residues. This CDR3 is CATSGGQSSSYEQYF. The CDR3 nucleotides read TGTGCCACCAGCGGGGGACAGTCGAGCTCCTACGAGCAGTACTTC.

The gene calls are TRBV18 and TRBJ1-1; no clear D gene. The ends were cut back, 2 bases at V and 6 bases at J, with 13 bases in the middle. Germline loops: CDR1 KGHSH, CDR2 LQKENI. This CDR3 comprises 14 residues. The CDR3 DNA follows: TGTGCCAGCTCACCAGGGGTAGGGCACGCTGAAGCTTTCTTT. Translated, it gives CASSPGVGHAEAFF.

The chain is built from TRBV29-1 and TRBJ2-2, with no clear D. V gave up 4 bases and J gave up 5 bases, with 8 bases separating them. Germline CDR1 is SQVTM and CDR2 is ANQGSEA. The CDR3 contains 12 residues. The CDR3 nucleotides read TGCAGCGTTGTGGGCTGGACCGGGGAGCTGTTTTTT. Translating gives CSVVGWTGELFF.

This clone was counted a few times. The V and J genes are TRBV6-8 and TRBJ2-7, with 7 positions matching TRBD2. The length of the CDR3 is 13 residues. With 8 bases clipped from V and 3 bases from J, the junction kept 7 bases outside the gene matches. Germline assignment: CDR1 MNHGY and CDR2 SAAAGT. The CDR3 spells CASGRLADYEQYF. CDR3 DNA sequence: TGTGCCAGCGGCCGACTAGCTGACTACGAGCAGTACTTC.

V is TRBV5-1 and J is TRBJ1-6, with TRBD1 matching 7 bases. Germline trimming cut 1 base from V and 6 bases from J; bases unmatched to any gene: 4. Germline values: CDR1 SGHRS, CDR2 YFSETQ. This CDR3 contains 15 residues. The CDR3 region has the DNA TGCGCCAGCAGCTTGCGTCAGGGGGGTAATTCACCCCTCCACTTT. This encodes CASSLRQGGNSPLHF.

A few counts support this clone. Compared with germline, one end of the junction differs, possibly owing to a read error. The chain employs TRBV30 and TRBJ2-1; 8 nucleotides line up with TRBD1. Germline CDR1 and CDR2: GTSNPN and SVGIG (reference sequence). CDR3 length: 14 residues. The CDR3: CAPGQGSSNNEQFF. In nucleotides, the CDR3 is TGTGCCCCCGGACAGGGATCCTCCAACAATGAGCAGTTCTTC.

The V call is TRBV7-6, the J call TRBJ2-3; maybe TRBD2 (5 bases). Germline-derived CDR1 and CDR2 are SGHVS and FNYEAQ. The CDR3 covers 16 residues. V lost 1 base to trimming and J lost 2 bases, with 13 bases between them. The CDR3 DNA reads as TGTGCCAGCAGCTTAGAGAGGGTGGTGGTCACAGATACGCAGTATTTT. It codes for CASSLERVVVTDTQYF.

This clone was observed a handful of times. In DNA, the CDR3 is TGTGCCAGCAGTTACTCTTCATGGACGGCTTCAGGGAGAAATTCACCCCTCCACTTT. Translated, it gives CASSYSSWTASGRNSPLHF. V usage is TRBV6-8 and J usage is TRBJ1-6, with D maybe TRBD1 (5 bases). CDR3 length: 19 amino acids. V lost 0 bases to trimming and J lost 7 bases, with 22 bases between them. Per germline, CDR1 MNHGY and CDR2 SAAAGT.

This clone ranks as medium-sized. The chain links TRBV11-3 to TRBJ2-1; D is perhaps TRBD2 (5 bases). The CDR3 spans 17 residues. V gave up 3 bases and J gave up 0 bases, with 15 bases separating them. Germline assignment: CDR1 SGHNT and CDR2 YENEEA. CDR3 sequence reads: CASSFVGLSYSYNEQFF. The CDR3 coding sequence is TGTGCCAGCAGCTTCGTTGGACTCAGCTACTCCTACAATGAGCAGTTCTTC.

The rearrangement uses TRBV19 and TRBJ2-2, with D possibly TRBD1 on 6 matching bases. Trimming cost V 10 bases and J 6 bases, with 18 bases left between them. From germline, CDR1 is LNHDA and CDR2 SQIVND (reference sequence). The CDR3 length is 14 residues. The CDR3 DNA is TGTGCCACTGGGGGCAGGGGATCGGCCGGGGAGCTGTTTTTT. Translation gives CATGGRGSAGELFF.

V and J are TRBV18 and TRBJ2-7; possibly TRBD2 for D (5 bases). Between the trimmed V and J ends, which lost 3 bases and 3 bases, there was a span of 12 bases. The CDR3 has 14 amino acids. Germline CDR1 is KGHSH and CDR2 is LQKENI. This chain's CDR3 is CASSPTPRDYEQYF. In nucleotides, the CDR3 is TGTGCCAGCTCACCGACGCCACGGGACTACGAGCAGTACTTC.